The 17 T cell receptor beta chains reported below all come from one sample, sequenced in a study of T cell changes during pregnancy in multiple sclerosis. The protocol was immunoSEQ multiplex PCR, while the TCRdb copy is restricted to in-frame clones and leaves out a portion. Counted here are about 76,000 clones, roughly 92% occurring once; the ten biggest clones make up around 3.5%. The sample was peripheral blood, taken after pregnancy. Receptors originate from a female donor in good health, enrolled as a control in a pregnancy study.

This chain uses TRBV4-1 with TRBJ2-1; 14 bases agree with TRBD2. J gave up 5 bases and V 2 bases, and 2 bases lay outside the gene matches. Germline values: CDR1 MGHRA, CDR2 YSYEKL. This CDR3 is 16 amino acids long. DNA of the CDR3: TGCGCCAGCAGCCAACAGACTAGCGGGAGGGACAATGAGCAGTTCTTC. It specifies CASSQQTSGRDNEQFF.

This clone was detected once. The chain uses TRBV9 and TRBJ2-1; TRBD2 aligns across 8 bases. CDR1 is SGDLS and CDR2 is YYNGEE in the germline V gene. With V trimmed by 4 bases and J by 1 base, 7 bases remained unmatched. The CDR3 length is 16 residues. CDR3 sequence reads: CASSLFSGVSYNEQFF. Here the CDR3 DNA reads TGTGCCAGCAGCTTATTTAGCGGGGTTTCCTACAATGAGCAGTTCTTC.

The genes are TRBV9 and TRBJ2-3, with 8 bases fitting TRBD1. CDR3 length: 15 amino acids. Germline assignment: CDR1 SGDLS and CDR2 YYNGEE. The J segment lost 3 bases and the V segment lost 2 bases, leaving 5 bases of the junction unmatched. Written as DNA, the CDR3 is TGTGCCAGCAGCGTTGGTACAGGGGGAACAGATACGCAGTATTTT. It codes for CASSVGTGGTDTQYF.

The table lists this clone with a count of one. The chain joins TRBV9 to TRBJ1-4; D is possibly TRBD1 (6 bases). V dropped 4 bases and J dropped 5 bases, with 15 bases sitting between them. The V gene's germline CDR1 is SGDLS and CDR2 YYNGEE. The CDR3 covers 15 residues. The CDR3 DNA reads TGTGCCAGCAGCCCAGGCGGGGGGCAGAATGAAAAACTGTTTTTT. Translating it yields CASSPGGGQNEKLFF.

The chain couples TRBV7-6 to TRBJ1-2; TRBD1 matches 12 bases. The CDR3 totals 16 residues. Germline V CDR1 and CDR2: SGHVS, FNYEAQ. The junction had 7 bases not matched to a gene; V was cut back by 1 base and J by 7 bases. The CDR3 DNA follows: TGTGCCAGCAGCTTAGGAGGGACAGGGGGCAGGGGTGGCTACACCTTC. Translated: CASSLGGTGGRGGYTF.

CDR3 sequence reads: CASSTPGPAYEQYF. CDR3 sequence (DNA): TGTGCCAGCAGTACTCCAGGCCCCGCCTACGAGCAGTACTTC. V is TRBV28 and J is TRBJ2-7; D remains unclear. Germline V lookup: CDR1 MDHEN, CDR2 SYDVKM. V was pared by 5 bases and J by 2 bases, with 13 bases between. CDR3 size: 14 residues.

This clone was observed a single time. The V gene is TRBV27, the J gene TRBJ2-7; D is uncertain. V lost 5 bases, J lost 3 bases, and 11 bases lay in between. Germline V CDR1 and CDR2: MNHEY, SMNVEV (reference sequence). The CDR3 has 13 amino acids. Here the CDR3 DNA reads TGTGCCAGCAGTATCAGAGCGAACTACGAGCAGTACTTC. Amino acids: CASSIRANYEQYF.

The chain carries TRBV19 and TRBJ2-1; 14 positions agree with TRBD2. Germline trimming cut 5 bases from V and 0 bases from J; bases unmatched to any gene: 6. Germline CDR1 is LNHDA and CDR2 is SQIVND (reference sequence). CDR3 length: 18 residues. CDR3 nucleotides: TGTGCCAGTAGTTCGAGGACTAGCGGGGGGAGCTCCTACAATGAGCAGTTCTTC. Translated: CASSSRTSGGSSYNEQFF.

The CDR3 bases are TGTGCCAGCAGTGAAGGGTTGCGGGCAGAGAGGCTTACCTACAATGAGCAGTTCTTC. Amino acids: CASSEGLRAERLTYNEQFF. The chain links TRBV6-1 to TRBJ2-1, with a tentative D call TRBD2 (5 bases). Looked up from germline, CDR1 is MNHNS and CDR2 is SASEGT. The CDR3 is made up of 19 amino acids. Trimming shortened V by 1 base and J by 2 bases, and 21 bases separated the two germline ends.

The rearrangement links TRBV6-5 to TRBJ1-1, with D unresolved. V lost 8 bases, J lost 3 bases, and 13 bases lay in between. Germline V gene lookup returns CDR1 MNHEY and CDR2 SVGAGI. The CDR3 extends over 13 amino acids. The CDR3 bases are TGTGCCAGCCTGCGGGCGGTGGACACTGAAGCTTTCTTT. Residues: CASLRAVDTEAFF.

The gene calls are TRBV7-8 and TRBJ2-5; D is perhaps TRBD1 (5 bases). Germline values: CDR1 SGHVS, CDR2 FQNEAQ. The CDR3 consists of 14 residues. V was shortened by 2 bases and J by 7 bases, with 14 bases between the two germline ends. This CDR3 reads CASSLMASTGTQYF. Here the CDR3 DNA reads TGTGCCAGCAGCTTAATGGCCAGCACAGGGACCCAGTACTTC.

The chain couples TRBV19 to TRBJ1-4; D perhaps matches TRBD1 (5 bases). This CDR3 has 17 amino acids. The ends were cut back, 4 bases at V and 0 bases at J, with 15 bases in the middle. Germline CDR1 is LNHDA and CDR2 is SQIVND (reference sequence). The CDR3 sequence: CASSRGRQIATNEKLFF. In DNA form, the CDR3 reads TGTGCCAGTAGTAGGGGAAGACAGATCGCAACTAATGAAAAACTGTTTTTT.

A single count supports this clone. CDR3 sequence: CASSPSPMDRAHEQYF. The DNA of the CDR3 is TGCGCCAGCAGCCCATCTCCGATGGACAGGGCCCACGAGCAGTACTTC. The rearrangement links TRBV4-1 to TRBJ2-7; 8 bases align to TRBD1. V shed 4 bases and J 5 bases; nucleotides not matched to a gene: 13. CDR1 is MGHRA and CDR2 is YSYEKL in the germline V gene. The CDR3 length is 16 residues.

The CDR3 DNA sequence: TGTGCCAGTAGATGGATAGCGGGAGATACAGATACGCAGTATTTT. It translates to CASRWIAGDTDTQYF. V gene TRBV19 combines with J gene TRBJ2-3, with 9 bases matching TRBD2. The CDR3 is 15 amino acids. Germline V gives CDR1 LNHDA, CDR2 SQIVND (reference sequence). The V segment lost 6 bases and the J segment 3 bases; nucleotides outside the gene matches: 7.

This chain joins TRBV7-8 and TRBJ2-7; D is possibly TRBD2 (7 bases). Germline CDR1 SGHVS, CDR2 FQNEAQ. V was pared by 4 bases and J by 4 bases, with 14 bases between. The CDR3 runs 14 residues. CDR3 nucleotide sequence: TGTGCCAGCAGCTGGGGGGGGCAGACTTACGAGCAGTACTTC. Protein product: CASSWGGQTYEQYF.

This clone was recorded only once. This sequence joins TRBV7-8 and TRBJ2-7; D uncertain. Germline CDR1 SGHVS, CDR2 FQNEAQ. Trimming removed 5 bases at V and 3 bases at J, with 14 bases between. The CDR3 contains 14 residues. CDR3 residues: CASSPPVADYEQYF. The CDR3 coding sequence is TGTGCCAGCAGCCCCCCCGTGGCGGACTACGAGCAGTACTTC. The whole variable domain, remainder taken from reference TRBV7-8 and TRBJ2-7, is GAGVSQSPRYKVAKRGQDVALRCDPISGHVSLFWYQQALGQGPEFLTYFQNEAQLDKSGLPSDRFFAERPEGSVSTLKIQRTQQEDSAVYLCASSPPVADYEQYFGPGTRLTVT.

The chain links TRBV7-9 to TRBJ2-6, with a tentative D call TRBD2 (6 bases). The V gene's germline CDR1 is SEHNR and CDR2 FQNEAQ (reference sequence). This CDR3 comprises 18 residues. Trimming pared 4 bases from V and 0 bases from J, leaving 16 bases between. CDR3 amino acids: CASSSPGLKYSGANVLTF. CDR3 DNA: TGTGCCAGCAGCTCACCGGGACTGAAGTACTCTGGGGCCAACGTCCTGACTTTC.